A single sample gave rise to the 13 T cell receptor beta chains below, sequenced in a study of blood T cell repertoires in COVID-19. Measured with immunoSEQ multiplex PCR; TCRdb has only the in-frame clones, and not every one. The sample comprises roughly 140,000 clones, over 70% of which are singletons, and just over 0.55% rests with the top ten. The source material was peripheral blood. These receptor sequences come from a man between 60 and 75 years old with acute or convalescent COVID-19.

The chain joins TRBV7-9 to TRBJ1-1, with a possible D match to TRBD1 (5 bases). In germline, CDR1 is SEHNR, CDR2 FQNEAQ (reference sequence). Trimming removed 2 bases from V and 6 bases from J, with 13 bases in between. The CDR3 covers 14 residues. The DNA for the CDR3 is TGTGCCAGCAGCTTACATTCCCCGACAGCTGAAGCTTTCTTT. This gives the protein CASSLHSPTAEAFF.

The chain uses TRBV19 and TRBJ2-7; 10 positions agree with TRBD2. The CDR3 extends over 13 amino acids. Germline V CDR1 and CDR2: LNHDA, SQIVND (reference sequence). V gave up 10 bases and J gave up 4 bases; unmatched junction bases: 7. For the CDR3, the DNA is TGTGCCACCCCAGCGGGGGGGAAATACGAGCAGTACTTC. Its protein product is CATPAGGKYEQYF.

This chain joins TRBV27 and TRBJ2-7; 7 nucleotides align to TRBD2. The CDR3 contains 12 residues. V was clipped by 8 bases and J by 1 base; unmatched bases: 2. Per germline, CDR1 MNHEY and CDR2 SMNVEV (reference sequence). The CDR3 reads CASAGGSYEQYF. In DNA, the CDR3 is TGTGCCAGCGCCGGGGGGTCCTACGAGCAGTACTTC.

The V gene is TRBV9, the J gene TRBJ1-4, with a tentative D call TRBD1 (5 bases). CDR1 SGDLS and CDR2 YYNGEE come from the germline V gene. The CDR3 length is 16 residues. Trimming cost V 0 bases and J 0 bases, with 9 bases left between them. CDR3 protein: CASSVGQLATNEKLFF. CDR3 DNA sequence: TGTGCCAGCAGCGTAGGACAGTTAGCAACTAATGAAAAACTGTTTTTT.

J is TRBJ1-4 and V is TRBV5-4; TRBD1 might be the D (6 bases). Germline CDR1 SGHNT, CDR2 YYREEE (reference sequence). The CDR3 is 18 residues long. V gave up 4 bases and J gave up 8 bases, with 27 bases separating them. CDR3 nucleotides: TGTGCCAGCAGCCCCGGACCCGGGACAAGGGGATCGGAGGAAAAACTGTTTTTT. This encodes CASSPGPGTRGSEEKLFF.

V usage is TRBV5-1 and J usage is TRBJ2-7, with a weak D call TRBD2 (6 bases). CDR3 length: 15 residues. The V gene lost 0 bases and the J gene lost 0 bases, with 10 bases spanning the gap. From germline, CDR1 is SGHRS and CDR2 YFSETQ. The CDR3 region is CASSLGGGSSYEQYF. As DNA, the CDR3 is TGCGCCAGCAGCTTGGGTGGAGGGAGCTCCTACGAGCAGTACTTC.

The rearrangement joins TRBV28 to TRBJ2-7; D is perhaps TRBD2 (7 bases). V lost 1 base, J lost 6 bases, and 10 bases lay in between. Germline loops: CDR1 MDHEN, CDR2 SYDVKM. This CDR3 is built from 13 residues. The CDR3 DNA reads as TGTGCCAGCAGTTTATCGGCGGGGGCCGAGCAGTACTTC. Amino acid sequence: CASSLSAGAEQYF.

This clone was observed a single time. V usage is TRBV9 and J usage is TRBJ2-3; 8 bases are shared with TRBD2. The CDR3 has 15 amino acids. Looked up from germline, CDR1 is SGDLS and CDR2 is YYNGEE. V lost 0 bases to trimming and J lost 5 bases; unmatched junction nucleotides: 5. The CDR3 sequence is CASSVVSGGGDTQYF. As DNA, the CDR3 is TGTGCCAGCAGCGTAGTAAGCGGGGGAGGAGATACGCAGTATTTT.

The chain employs TRBV5-5 and TRBJ1-1; D remains ambiguous. The CDR3 consists of 14 residues. CDR1 and CDR2 (germline): SGHKS, YYEKEE (reference sequence). Trimming removed 0 bases from V and 0 bases from J, with 6 bases in between. The CDR3 region is CASSLGHMNTEAFF. CDR3 DNA: TGTGCCAGCAGCTTGGGTCACATGAACACTGAAGCTTTCTTT.

In this sample, this clone turned up a few times. The J gene is TRBJ2-7, the V gene TRBV1; the table's D gene call, TRBD2, was not cross checked with the DNA. TRBV1 is annotated as a pseudogene. The CDR3 is 9 residues long. CDR3 sequence reads: CTSSPSQYF. The CDR3 DNA reads TGCACCAGCAGCCCGAGCCAGTACTTC.

V gene TRBV7-2 combines with J gene TRBJ1-2; a possible D gene is TRBD1 (6 bases). Germline V gives CDR1 SGHTA, CDR2 FQGNSA. Trimming stripped 6 bases from V and 4 bases from J, with 12 bases between. The CDR3 sequence is 13 residues long. CDR3 region: CASSLQGTYGYTF. The CDR3 DNA sequence: TGTGCCAGCAGTTTACAGGGTACCTATGGCTACACCTTC.

The rearrangement uses TRBV9 and TRBJ1-2; 8 nucleotides match TRBD1. Unmatched junction bases numbered 8, after V lost 4 bases and J lost 3 bases. The CDR3 is made up of 15 amino acids. CDR1 SGDLS and CDR2 YYNGEE come from the germline V gene. The CDR3 bases are TGTGCCAGCAGCATCGGACAGGGATTAGACTATGGCTACACCTTC. As protein: CASSIGQGLDYGYTF.

This clone showed up just once. The rearrangement joins TRBV7-9 to TRBJ2-2; D may be TRBD1 (5 bases). V was shortened by 1 base and J by 1 base, with 13 bases between the two germline ends. CDR1 and CDR2 (germline): SEHNR, FQNEAQ (reference sequence). The CDR3 length is 17 residues. The CDR3 spells CASSLGGLSLNTGELFF. DNA of the CDR3: TGTGCCAGCAGCTTAGGGGGCCTGTCACTGAACACCGGGGAGCTGTTTTTT.